This T cell receptor (beta chain) was recorded in a study of T cells after yellow fever vaccination (dated by TCRdb to the late 2010s). Concerning the study at large: The SMART-Seq v4 Ultra Low Input RNA kit was used to prepare libraries from fractions with low cell numbers. Blood samples were taken at several timepoints before and after primary and secondary immunization, and bulk PBMC replicates and cell subsets were isolated. To follow T-cell clones before and after both primary and booster YFV17D yellow fever vaccination, bulk TCR alpha and beta repertoires underwent longitudinal sequencing. Two healthy male donors, one aged 18 to 30 and one aged 30 to 40 years, made up the cohort.

Points on this clonotype: The target of this receptor is not known. The junction differs from germline at one of its ends, possibly a read error.

On the study overall, not on this receptor specifically: A small fraction of clonotypes showed up in both the CD4 and CD8 compartments, probably as a result of convergent recombination. Because the study included only a couple of donors, the extent to which the findings can be generalized is limited. Computational filtering was needed because FACS-sorted repertoires could contain abundant contaminating clonotypes from the bulk population. Compared with the primary T-cell response, the secondary T-cell response was weaker but faster, peaking on day 5 rather than day 15. After the booster, most clones that had expanded after primary vaccination were detected again (around 95% of CD4 and around nine tenths of CD8), suggesting broad maintenance of memory.

Read against the paper, the sample's treatment or condition label means: live attenuated yellow fever vaccine strain. At each blood-draw timepoint, two biological replicates of bulk PBMCs were obtained. PBMCs were isolated from peripheral blood using a standard Ficoll-Paque protocol. RNA was extracted with TriZol from bulk PBMCs, CD4 and CD8 fractions, and dextramer-positive and dextramer-negative fractions. CDR1 and CDR2 were assigned from the germline V gene (reference sequence) as PRHDT and FYEKMQ. There are 15 amino acids in the CDR3, from cysteine to phenylalanine inclusive. Only the CDR3 region is kept as DNA, spanning 45 bases read in frame from base 1. TCR cDNA was synthesized by 5'RACE template switching, which introduced a universal primer site and unique molecular identifiers. Priming for cDNA synthesis came from both the TCR alpha and TCR beta constant segments. Libraries were amplified in two PCR steps, with sample barcodes and sequencing adapters added in the second step. Sequencing of the libraries was done on either Illumina HiSeq 2500 (2x100 bp) or NovaSeq (2x150 bp). The authors' pipeline ran thus. MIGEC handled demultiplexing of reads and collapsing into UMI consensus sequences, while MiXCR performed V(D)J alignment. Clonotypes responding to the vaccine were identified with edgeR on replicate PBMC samples, with the criteria of FDR below 0.01 and a log2 fold change above 5 up to day 15. CD4 or CD8 identity was assigned to each bulk clonotype according to whether the clonotype was present at higher abundance in the sequenced CD4 repertoire or the sequenced CD8 repertoire. In TCRdb, the public reads were trimmed at Q25 with fastp and aligned with MiXCR, with productive beta chains retained. A single entry per CDR3 protein holds the most common genes and DNA from its merged rows. The V and J calls here are based on TCRdb, not the publication. For this sample the table gives just under 600,000 distinct CDR3 sequences, of which approximately 13% were detected only once. The ten largest clones capture around 15% of the sample.

The chain joins TRBV13 to TRBJ2-7; TRBD2 aligns with 11 central bases. The TCR was taken from a man in his thirties or forties who received the YFV17D yellow fever vaccine. The source was PBMCs, collected on the day of the yellow fever booster vaccination. CDR3 protein: CDSSLRLAGTYEQYF. The DNA reads as follows: TGTGACAGCAGCCTCCGACTAGCGGGAACGTACGAGCAGTACTTC.